This TCR beta chain was recovered during a study of shared clonotypes between healthy human individuals. Overall study findings and caveats: Read depth was anticipated to influence clonotype sharing among donors.

Trimming removed 5 bases from V and 4 bases from J, with 14 bases in between. The CDR3 has 15 amino acids. Germline lookup yields CDR1 SNHLY and CDR2 FYNNEI. TCRdb's copy holds only in-frame clones and misses some; the assay was immunoSEQ multiplex PCR. Among around 510,000 clones listed, 70% to 80% were seen once. Regarding this clone: Its antigen is unidentified.

Input material: PBMCs. This clonotype originated in a woman aged 40-49 years in good health. Some clones in this sample may be carry-over from other donors' samples. J is TRBJ2-2 and V is TRBV2, with TRBD2 as a possible D gene (5 bases). The CDR3 reads CASSPFSVRTGELFF. The CDR3 DNA follows: TGTGCCAGCAGTCCTTTTAGCGTCCGCACCGGGGAGCTGTTTTTT.